The rows below give T cell receptor beta chains drawn from one sample of a study of T cells in Graves' hyperthyroidism and ophthalmopathy. TCRdb independently ran MiXCR on the multiplex PCR reads; one entry per CDR3 protein. The sample has some 650,000 distinct CDR3 sequences, about 16% seen once. The sequenced sample consisted of blood. The receptors here all came from a woman aged 40 to 50 with Graves' ophthalmopathy. The CDR3 runs from the conserved cysteine through the conserved F or W. A D gene is named only where the DNA matches it firmly. Clone size is shown for a subset of rows, as once, few, many or a class of expanded clone.

v_gene	d_gene	j_gene	abundance	len	CDR3nt	CDR3aa
TRBV20-1	NA	TRBJ1-1	few	14	TGCAGTGCTCCCCGCGGGTACGGGTACACTGAAGCTTTCTTT	CSAPRGYGYTEAFF
TRBV6-1	NA	TRBJ1-1	many	14	TGTGCCAGCAGTAATTCGGACATCCTGGTGAAGGCTTTCTTT	CASSNSDILVKAFF
TRBV4-2	NA	TRBJ2-7	many	15	TGTGCCAGCAGCCAAGATGAGGGGCAGTCCTACGAGCAGTACTTC	CASSQDEGQSYEQYF
TRBV2	TRBD1	TRBJ2-7	many	13	TGTGCCAGCAGCGGACAGGACCTCTACGAGCAGTACTTC	CASSGQDLYEQYF
TRBV3-1	TRBD1	TRBJ1-2	few	15	TGTGCCAGCAGCCGCCTTGGACAGGCGGGCTATGGCTACACCTTC	CASSRLGQAGYGYTF
TRBV5-1	NA	TRBJ2-7	many	15	TGCGCCAGCAGCCAACCGGGACTCTTAGGTCTCGAGCAGTACTTC	CASSQPGLLGLEQYF
TRBV7-3	NA	TRBJ2-1	NA	14	TGTGCCAGCAGCTTCGGTACGGTCCGTAATGAGCAGTTCTTC	CASSFGTVRNEQFF
TRBV4-2	TRBD2	TRBJ2-1	NA	17	TGTGCCAGCAGCCCGCTGGTACTAGCGGGAGGTAAGAATGAGCAGTTCTTC	CASSPLVLAGGKNEQFF
TRBV7-9	NA	TRBJ1-1	NA	13	TGTGCCAGCAGTATTGGGATTAACACTGAAGCTTTCTTT	CASSIGINTEAFF
TRBV11-2	NA	TRBJ2-1	NA	15	TGTGCCAGCAGCTTAAGAGGGGGAAGCTACAATGAGCAGTTCTTC	CASSLRGGSYNEQFF
TRBV29-1	NA	TRBJ1-1	NA	13	TGCAGCGTTGCTATCTCGGGGGGCACTGAAGCTTTCTTT	CSVAISGGTEAFF
TRBV20-1	NA	TRBJ2-4	NA	14	TGCAGTGCGCCCTGGGTCCAAGCCAAAAACATTCAGTACTTC	CSAPWVQAKNIQYF
TRBV6-1	TRBD1	TRBJ2-1	NA	17	TGTGCCAGCAGGTCAGACCGAGGGACAGGGCCCTACAATGAGCAGTTCTTC	CASRSDRGTGPYNEQFF
TRBV29-1	TRBD2	TRBJ2-2	few	15	TGCAGCGTCCGGGGACTAGCGGGAGACACCGGGGAGCTGTTTTTT	CSVRGLAGDTGELFF
TRBV20-1	NA	TRBJ2-7	NA	12	TGCAGCATCCGTGAGGGGTTTTACGAGCAGTACTTC	CSIREGFYEQYF
TRBV28	NA	TRBJ1-5	few	15	TGTGCCAGCAGTTTCTGGAGGTATAGCAATCAGCCCCAGCATTTT	CASSFWRYSNQPQHF
TRBV11-2	TRBD2	TRBJ2-5	many	17	TGTGCCAGCAGCTTAGAGCCCGGACTAGTGGCCGCAGAGACCCAGTACTTC	CASSLEPGLVAAETQYF
TRBV13	TRBD2	TRBJ2-7	many	14	TGTGCCAGCAGCACAACGACTAGCGGGCCCGAGCAGTACTTC	CASSTTTSGPEQYF
TRBV27	NA	TRBJ1-5	NA	16	TGTGCCAGCAGCCCAAAGGGACGGACGAGCAATCAGCCCCAGCATTTT	CASSPKGRTSNQPQHF
TRBV19	TRBD1	TRBJ1-6	NA	17	TGTGCCACCGGACGTGGACAGGGGGCCGCGGGGCATTCACCCCTCCACTTT	CATGRGQGAAGHSPLHF
TRBV7-7	TRBD2	TRBJ2-3	few	14	TGTGCTAGCAGCCCCGGGGGGGCCCGAGATACGCAGTATTTT	CASSPGGARDTQYF
TRBV11-2	TRBD2	TRBJ2-1	many	17	TGTGCCAGCAGCTTGCTAGCGGCTAGCGGTTCCTACAATGAGCAGTTCTTC	CASSLLAASGSYNEQFF
TRBV12-3/TRBV12-4	NA	TRBJ1-2	many	15	TGTGCCAGCAGTTTAAGGATGGGGCGCGAAAGTGGCTACACCTTC	CASSLRMGRESGYTF
TRBV20-1	TRBD2	TRBJ2-7	NA	12	TGCAGTGCCAGAGCGGGAGGGAGCGAGCAGTACTTC	CSARAGGSEQYF
TRBV24-1	TRBD2	TRBJ2-1	many	15	TGTGCCACCACGAATAGCGGGAACTCCTACAATGAGCAGTTCTTC	CATTNSGNSYNEQFF
TRBV29-1	NA	TRBJ2-2	many	13	TGCAGCGTAGGGACGGAGAACACCGGGGAGCTGTTTTTT	CSVGTENTGELFF
TRBV9	TRBD2	TRBJ2-3	few	17	TGTGCCAGCAGCGTAGACGTGTGGCGGGGGGGAGCGGATACGCAGTATTTT	CASSVDVWRGGADTQYF
TRBV29-1	TRBD2	TRBJ2-1	many	15	TGCAGCGTTACTCTCCTAGCGGGAGGGGGCAATGAGCAGTTCTTC	CSVTLLAGGGNEQFF
TRBV18	NA	TRBJ1-2	many	13	TGTGCCAGCTCACCACAGGGGGTTCATGGCTACACCTTC	CASSPQGVHGYTF
TRBV24-1	TRBD2	TRBJ2-1	NA	14	TGTGCCACCAGTGACCCCGGGAGGGGGTATGAGCAGTTCTTC	CATSDPGRGYEQFF
TRBV11-2	NA	TRBJ2-5	many	15	TGTGCCAGCAGCTTAGGCACGGTCTCACAAGAGACCCAGTACTTC	CASSLGTVSQETQYF
TRBV20-1	NA	TRBJ1-5	many	16	TGCAGTGCTAGTTTGACTTTAGGGACCGAGAATCAGCCCCAGCATTTT	CSASLTLGTENQPQHF
TRBV2	TRBD1	TRBJ2-1	many	15	TGTGCCAGCAGGGGTCCGGGACAGGAGAACTATGAGCAGTTCTTC	CASRGPGQENYEQFF
TRBV6-1	TRBD1	TRBJ1-1	NA	14	TGTGCCAGCACCTTGGACAGGGGGTTTGATGAAGCTTTCTTT	CASTLDRGFDEAFF
TRBV7-9	NA	TRBJ2-3	few	15	TGTGCCAGCAGCTTAGGGGAAGGATACGCAGATACGCAGTATTTT	CASSLGEGYADTQYF
TRBV27	TRBD1	TRBJ2-3	NA	15	TGTGCCAGCAGACAGGGGTTGTTTAGCACAGATACGCAGTATTTT	CASRQGLFSTDTQYF
TRBV11-2	TRBD2	TRBJ2-1	many	14	TGTGCCAGCAAAATAGCGGGGGGTAACAATGAGCAGTTCTTC	CASKIAGGNNEQFF
TRBV30	NA	TRBJ2-7	many	12	TGTGCCTGGAGGGAGGGGCCCTACGAGCAGTACTTC	CAWREGPYEQYF
TRBV30	TRBD1	TRBJ2-4	few	16	TGTGCCTGGAGCGGCCGGACAGGGGGTCGGAAAAACATTCAGTACTTC	CAWSGRTGGRKNIQYF
TRBV24-1	NA	TRBJ2-3	few	14	TGTGCCACCAGTGCAGCGAAAGGCACAGATACGCAGTATTTT	CATSAAKGTDTQYF
TRBV18	NA	TRBJ1-5	NA	15	TGTGCCAGCTCACCACAAGCAGGGCCAAATCAGCCCCAGCATTTT	CASSPQAGPNQPQHF
TRBV7-9	TRBD1	TRBJ1-1	NA	15	TGTGCCAGCAGCTCAGACCGGGACAGGGACCCATCAGCTTTCTTT	CASSSDRDRDPSAFF
TRBV20-1	NA	TRBJ2-7	few	12	TGCAGTGTCAGCGACTATGCCTACGAGCAGTACTTC	CSVSDYAYEQYF
TRBV28	TRBD2	TRBJ2-1	many	14	TGTGCCAGCAATATAGCGGGACGGGTCGTTGAGCAGTTCTTC	CASNIAGRVVEQFF
TRBV28	NA	TRBJ2-7	many	13	TGTGCCAGCAGTCCCAGTGACTCCTACGAGCAGTACTTC	CASSPSDSYEQYF
TRBV12-3/TRBV12-4	NA	TRBJ2-5	few	15	TGTGCCAGCAGTTTTCAGGGGATATACCAAGAGACCCAGTACTTC	CASSFQGIYQETQYF
TRBV5-1	NA	TRBJ2-5	few	15	TGCGCCAGCAGCCCGCACCCGGGGGTCGAAGAGACCCAGTACTTC	CASSPHPGVEETQYF
TRBV11-2	TRBD2	TRBJ2-7	many	17	TGTGCCAGCAGCTTGGGACTAGCGGGAGGGCCGTCAAACGAGCAGTACTTC	CASSLGLAGGPSNEQYF